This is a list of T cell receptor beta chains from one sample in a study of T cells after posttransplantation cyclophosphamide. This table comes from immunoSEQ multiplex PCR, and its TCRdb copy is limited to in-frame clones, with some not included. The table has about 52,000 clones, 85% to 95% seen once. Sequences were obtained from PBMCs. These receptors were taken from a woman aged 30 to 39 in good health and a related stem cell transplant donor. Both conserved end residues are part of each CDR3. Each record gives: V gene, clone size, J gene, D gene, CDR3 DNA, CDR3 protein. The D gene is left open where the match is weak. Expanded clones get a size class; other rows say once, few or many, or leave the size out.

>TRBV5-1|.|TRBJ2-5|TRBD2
TGCGCCAGCAGCTTGGGGCTAGCGGGGATGTACCAAGAGACCCAGTACTTC
CASSLGLAGMYQETQYF
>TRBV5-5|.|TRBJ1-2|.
TGTGCCAGCAGCTTGGATGGAGGGAAAGACTATGGCTACACCTTC
CASSLDGGKDYGYTF
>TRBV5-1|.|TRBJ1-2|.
TGCGCCAGCAGCTTGGAGGAGGCTAACTATGGCTACACCTTC
CASSLEEANYGYTF
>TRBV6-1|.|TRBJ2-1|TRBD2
TGTGCCAGCAGTGAAGCTAGCGGGGGGGCCAATGAGCAGTTCTTC
CASSEASGGANEQFF
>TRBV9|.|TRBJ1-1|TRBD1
TGTGCCAGCAGCGTCGACAGGGACAGTACTGAAGCTTTCTTT
CASSVDRDSTEAFF
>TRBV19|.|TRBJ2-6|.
TGTGCCAGTACTAGGGGCAGGGGTATCTCTGGGGCCAACGTCCTGACTTTC
CASTRGRGISGANVLTF
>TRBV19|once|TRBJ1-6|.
TGTGCCAGCGGGAGATTTTCACCCCTCCACTTT
CASGRFSPLHF
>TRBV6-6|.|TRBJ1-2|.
TGTGCCAGCAGATCTCGACAGCAGAACTATGGCTACACCTTC
CASRSRQQNYGYTF
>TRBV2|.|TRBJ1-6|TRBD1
TGTGCCAGCAGCCGGGACAGGGATAATTCACCCCTCCACTTT
CASSRDRDNSPLHF
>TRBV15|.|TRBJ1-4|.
TGTGCCACCAGCAGGGCCCTCGGGGGGGCTAATGAAAAACTGTTTTTT
CATSRALGGANEKLFF
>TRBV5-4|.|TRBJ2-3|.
TGTGCCAGCAGCAAACCAGGGGAAGATACGCAGTATTTT
CASSKPGEDTQYF
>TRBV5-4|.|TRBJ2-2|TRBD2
TGTGCCAGCAGCCCGCCGGGACTACCCGGGGAGCTGTTTTTT
CASSPPGLPGELFF
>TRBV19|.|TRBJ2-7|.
TGTGCCAGTACCCCCCGTCACGGGAGTCCCTACGAGCAGTACTTC
CASTPRHGSPYEQYF
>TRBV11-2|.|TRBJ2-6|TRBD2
TGTGCCAGCAGCTACACTAGCGGGGGGGGCTCTGGGGCCAACGTCCTGACTTTC
CASSYTSGGGSGANVLTF